The 2 T cell receptor beta chains given below trace back to one sample, sequenced in a study of cytomegalovirus exposure and HLA in healthy donors. Researchers ran the PCR with 60 Vbeta and 13 Jbeta primers. Generated by immunoSEQ multiplex PCR, the TCRdb table keeps only in-frame clones and is missing some. The data show about 160,000 clones, roughly 84% seen once. The sample taken for sequencing was PBMCs. The source is a man aged 50-59 years in good health and CMV-seropositive.

The rearrangement joins TRBV29-1 to TRBJ2-1; 7 positions match TRBD2. The CDR3 runs 12 residues. Germline values: CDR1 SQVTM, CDR2 ANQGSEA. The J segment lost 7 bases and the V segment lost 5 bases, leaving 5 bases of the junction unmatched. CDR3 sequence reads: CSVHGGINEQFF. CDR3 DNA sequence: TGCAGCGTTCACGGGGGGATTAATGAGCAGTTCTTC.

The table lists this clone with a count of one. The rearrangement links TRBV7-2 to TRBJ1-6; a weak D match, TRBD1 (6 bases). Germline loops: CDR1 SGHTA, CDR2 FQGNSA. The ends were cut back, 1 base at V and 8 bases at J, with 12 bases in the middle. CDR3 length: 15 residues. CDR3 in amino acids: CASSLVRGLDSPLHF. The DNA of the CDR3 is TGTGCCAGCAGCTTAGTGCGGGGGCTGGATTCACCCCTCCACTTT.